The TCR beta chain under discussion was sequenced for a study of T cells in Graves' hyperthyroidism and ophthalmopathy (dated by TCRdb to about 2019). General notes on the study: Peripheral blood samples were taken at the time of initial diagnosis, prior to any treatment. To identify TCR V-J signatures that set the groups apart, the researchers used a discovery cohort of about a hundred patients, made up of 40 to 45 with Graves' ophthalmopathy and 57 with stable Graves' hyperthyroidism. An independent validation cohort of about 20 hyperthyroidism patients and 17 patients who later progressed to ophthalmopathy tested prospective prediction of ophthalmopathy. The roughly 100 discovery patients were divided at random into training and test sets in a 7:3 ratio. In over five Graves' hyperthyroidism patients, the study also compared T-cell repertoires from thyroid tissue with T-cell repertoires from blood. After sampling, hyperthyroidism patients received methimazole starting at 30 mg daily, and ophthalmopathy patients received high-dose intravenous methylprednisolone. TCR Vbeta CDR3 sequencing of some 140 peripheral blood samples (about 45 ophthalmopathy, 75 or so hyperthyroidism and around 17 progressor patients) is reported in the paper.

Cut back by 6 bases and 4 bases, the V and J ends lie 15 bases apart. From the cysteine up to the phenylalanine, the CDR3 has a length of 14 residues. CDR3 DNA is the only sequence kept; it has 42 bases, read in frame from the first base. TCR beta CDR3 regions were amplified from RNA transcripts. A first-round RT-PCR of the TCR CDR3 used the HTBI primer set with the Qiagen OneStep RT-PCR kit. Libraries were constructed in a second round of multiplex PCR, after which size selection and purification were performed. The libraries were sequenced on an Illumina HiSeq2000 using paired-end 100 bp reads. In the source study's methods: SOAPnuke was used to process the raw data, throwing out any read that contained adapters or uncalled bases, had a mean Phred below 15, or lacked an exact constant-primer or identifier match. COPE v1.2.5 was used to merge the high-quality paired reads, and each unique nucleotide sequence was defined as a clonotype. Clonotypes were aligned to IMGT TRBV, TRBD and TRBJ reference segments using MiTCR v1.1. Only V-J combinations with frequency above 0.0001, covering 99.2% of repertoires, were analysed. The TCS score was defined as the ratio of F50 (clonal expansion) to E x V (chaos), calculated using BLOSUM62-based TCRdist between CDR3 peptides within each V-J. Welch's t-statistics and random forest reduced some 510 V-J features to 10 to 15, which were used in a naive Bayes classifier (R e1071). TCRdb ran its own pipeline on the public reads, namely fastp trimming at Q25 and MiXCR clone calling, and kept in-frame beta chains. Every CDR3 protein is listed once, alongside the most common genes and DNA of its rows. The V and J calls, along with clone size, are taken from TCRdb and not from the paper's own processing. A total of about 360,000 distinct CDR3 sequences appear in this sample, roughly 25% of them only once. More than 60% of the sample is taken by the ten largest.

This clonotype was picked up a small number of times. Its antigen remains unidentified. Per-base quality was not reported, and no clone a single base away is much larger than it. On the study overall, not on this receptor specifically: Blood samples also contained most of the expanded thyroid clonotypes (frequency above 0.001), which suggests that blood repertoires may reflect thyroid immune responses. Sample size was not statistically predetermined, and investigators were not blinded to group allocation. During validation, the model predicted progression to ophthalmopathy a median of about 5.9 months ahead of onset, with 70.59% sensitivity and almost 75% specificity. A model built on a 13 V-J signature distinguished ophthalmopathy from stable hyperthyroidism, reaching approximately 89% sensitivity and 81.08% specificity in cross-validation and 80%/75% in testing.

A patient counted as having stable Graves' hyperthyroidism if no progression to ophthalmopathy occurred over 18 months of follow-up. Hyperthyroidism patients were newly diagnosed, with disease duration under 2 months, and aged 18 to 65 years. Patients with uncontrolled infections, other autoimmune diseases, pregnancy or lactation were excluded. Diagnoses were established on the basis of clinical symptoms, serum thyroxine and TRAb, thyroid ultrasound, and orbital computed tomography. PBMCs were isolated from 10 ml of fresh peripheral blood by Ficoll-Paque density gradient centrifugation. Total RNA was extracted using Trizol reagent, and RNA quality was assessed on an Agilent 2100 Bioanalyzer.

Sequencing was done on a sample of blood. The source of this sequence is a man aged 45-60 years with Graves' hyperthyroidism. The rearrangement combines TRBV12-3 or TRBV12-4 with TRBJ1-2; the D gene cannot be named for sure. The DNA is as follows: TGTGCCAGCAGCCCCGGTCGGGATGGCTATGGCTACACCTTC. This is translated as CASSPGRDGYGYTF.